The 6 T cell receptor beta chains below come from one sample, sequenced in a study of T cell changes during pregnancy in multiple sclerosis. Some clones are missing from TCRdb's copy, which holds only in-frame ones; the method was immunoSEQ multiplex PCR. The sample yields around 96,000 clones, 90% to 95% seen once. The source was peripheral blood, collected in the third trimester of pregnancy. The receptors derive from a female donor with multiple sclerosis, enrolled in a pregnancy study.

J is TRBJ2-1 and V is TRBV14; 9 bases match TRBD1. J lost 4 bases, V lost 4 bases, and 8 bases had no gene match. CDR1 is SGHDN and CDR2 is FVKESK in the germline V gene. CDR3 length: 16 amino acids. The DNA of the CDR3 is TGTGCCAGCAGCCCCGACTGGACAGGGGTTTACAATGAGCAGTTCTTC. Encoded protein: CASSPDWTGVYNEQFF.

This chain links TRBV5-6 with TRBJ2-1, with TRBD2 identical over 9 bases. The germline V gene has CDR1 SGHDT and CDR2 YYEEEE. V was clipped by 3 bases and J by 6 bases; unmatched bases: 10. The CDR3 covers 16 residues. The CDR3: CASSWARLAGFNEQFF. The CDR3 DNA sequence: TGTGCCAGCAGCTGGGCCCGGCTAGCGGGATTCAATGAGCAGTTCTTC.

This chain joins TRBV6-5 and TRBJ1-2, with 8 bases fitting TRBD1. This CDR3 is 12 amino acids long. V was pared by 6 bases and J by 8 bases, with 5 bases of the junction left unmatched. The germline CDR1 and CDR2 sequences are MNHEY and SVGAGI. The CDR3 sequence: CASSRTGRGYTF. CDR3 in DNA: TGTGCCAGCAGCCGGACAGGGCGCGGCTACACCTTC.

The CDR3 protein is CATSRALGQGVREQYF. The CDR3 nucleotides are TGTGCCACCAGCAGGGCCTTGGGACAGGGGGTAAGGGAGCAGTACTTC. V and J are TRBV15 and TRBJ2-7, with 11 bases lining up with TRBD1. Germline V gene lookup returns CDR1 LNHNV and CDR2 YYDKDF (reference sequence). The CDR3 has 16 residues. The V gene end was trimmed by 3 bases and the J gene end by 7 bases; junction bases not matched to a gene: 11.

The chain joins TRBV19 to TRBJ2-7; possibly TRBD2 for D (6 bases). CDR3 length: 13 residues. The germline V and J ends were trimmed by 2 bases and 5 bases, with 10 bases remaining between them. CDR1 is LNHDA and CDR2 is SQIVND in the germline V gene (reference sequence). The DNA for the CDR3 is TGTGCCAGTAGTATACTCACGGGGGACGAGCAGTACTTC. Translating gives CASSILTGDEQYF.

The J gene is TRBJ2-1, the V gene TRBV7-9; D may be TRBD2 (5 bases). This CDR3 has 13 amino acids. V shed 2 bases and J shed 6 bases, with 8 bases lying between them. CDR1 is SEHNR, CDR2 FQNEAQ, per germline (reference sequence). The DNA of the CDR3 is TGTGCCAGCAGCTTAATTGCGGGCAATGAGCAGTTCTTC. It yields the protein CASSLIAGNEQFF. The full variable domain, with the rest looked up from reference TRBV7-9 and TRBJ2-1, is DTGVSQNPRHKITKRGQNVTFRCDPISEHNRLYWYRQTLGQGPEFLTYFQNEAQLEKSRLLSDRFSAERPKGSFSTLEIQRTEQGDSAMYLCASSLIAGNEQFFGPGTRLTVL.